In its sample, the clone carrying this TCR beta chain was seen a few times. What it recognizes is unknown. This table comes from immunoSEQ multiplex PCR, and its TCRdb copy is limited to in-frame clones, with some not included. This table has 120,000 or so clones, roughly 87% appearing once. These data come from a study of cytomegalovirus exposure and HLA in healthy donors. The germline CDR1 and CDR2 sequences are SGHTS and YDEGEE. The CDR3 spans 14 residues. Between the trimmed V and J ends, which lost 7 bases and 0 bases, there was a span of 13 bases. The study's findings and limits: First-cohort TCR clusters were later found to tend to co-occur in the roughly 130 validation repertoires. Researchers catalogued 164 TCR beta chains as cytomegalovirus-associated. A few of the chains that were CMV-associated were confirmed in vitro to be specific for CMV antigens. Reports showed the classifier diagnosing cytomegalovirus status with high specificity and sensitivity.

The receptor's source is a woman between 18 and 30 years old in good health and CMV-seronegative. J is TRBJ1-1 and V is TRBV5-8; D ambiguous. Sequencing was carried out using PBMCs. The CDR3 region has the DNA TGTGCCAGCGGCCCGAGAGCGATGAACACTGAAGCTTTCTTT. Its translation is CASGPRAMNTEAFF.